Listed here are 5 T cell receptor beta chains from one sample, sequenced in a study of blood T cell repertoires in COVID-19. The data were produced by immunoSEQ multiplex PCR, yet TCRdb's version contains in-frame clones alone and is incomplete. The sample yields 450,000 or so clones, approximately 90% seen once. Sequencing input: peripheral blood. Every receptor here comes from a young man with COVID-19, enrolled during active disease.

The V call is TRBV12-5, the J call TRBJ1-1, with TRBD1 matching over 9 bases. Trimming took 1 base from V and 5 from J; bases not matched to a gene: 5. The CDR3 consists of 15 residues. Germline lookup yields CDR1 LGHNT and CDR2 FRNRAP. The CDR3 nucleotides read TGTGCTAGTGGTTTGGGGACAGGGGCGGGTACTGAAGCTTTCTTT. As protein: CASGLGTGAGTEAFF.

J is TRBJ1-2 and V is TRBV11-2; possible D gene TRBD1, 5 bases. The CDR3 is 19 residues long. V dropped 1 base and J dropped 0 bases, with 21 bases sitting between them. Germline values: CDR1 SGHAT, CDR2 FQNNGV. The CDR3 bases are TGTGCCAGCAGCTTAGCGTATCGGGTCAGGGTTAATTCTAACTATGGCTACACCTTC. As protein: CASSLAYRVRVNSNYGYTF.

J is TRBJ2-1 and V is TRBV19; TRBD1 aligns across 7 bases. The V gene's germline CDR1 is LNHDA and CDR2 SQIVND (reference sequence). CDR3 size: 16 residues. V lost 4 bases to trimming and J lost 7 bases; unmatched junction nucleotides: 13. CDR3 in DNA: TGTGCCAGTAGTAAACCAGGGGGACAGTTGAGGAATGAGCAGTTCTTC. Translated: CASSKPGGQLRNEQFF. Combining the CDR3 with reference TRBV19 and TRBJ2-1 gives the whole variable domain DGGITQSPKYLFRKEGQNVTLSCEQNLNHDAMYWYRQDPGQGLRLIYYSQIVNDFQKGDIAEGYSVSREKKESFPLTVTSAQKNPTAFYLCASSKPGGQLRNEQFFGPGTRLTVL.

V and J are TRBV2 and TRBJ2-3, with a weak D call TRBD1 (6 bases). The CDR3 totals 14 residues. V was pared by 7 bases and J by 5 bases, with 16 bases between. Per germline, CDR1 SNHLY and CDR2 FYNNEI. CDR3 nucleotides: TGTGCCAGCACCCCGGACAGAAACTTAGATACGCAGTATTTT. Its protein product is CASTPDRNLDTQYF.

CDR3 region: CSAGHGPPADTQYF. The CDR3 nucleotides read TGCAGCGCAGGACACGGACCCCCCGCGGATACGCAGTATTTT. V is TRBV29-1 and J is TRBJ2-3; D may be TRBD1 (5 bases). Germline CDR1 SQVTM, CDR2 ANQGSEA. V lost 7 bases, J lost 6 bases, and 20 bases lay in between. CDR3 size: 14 residues.